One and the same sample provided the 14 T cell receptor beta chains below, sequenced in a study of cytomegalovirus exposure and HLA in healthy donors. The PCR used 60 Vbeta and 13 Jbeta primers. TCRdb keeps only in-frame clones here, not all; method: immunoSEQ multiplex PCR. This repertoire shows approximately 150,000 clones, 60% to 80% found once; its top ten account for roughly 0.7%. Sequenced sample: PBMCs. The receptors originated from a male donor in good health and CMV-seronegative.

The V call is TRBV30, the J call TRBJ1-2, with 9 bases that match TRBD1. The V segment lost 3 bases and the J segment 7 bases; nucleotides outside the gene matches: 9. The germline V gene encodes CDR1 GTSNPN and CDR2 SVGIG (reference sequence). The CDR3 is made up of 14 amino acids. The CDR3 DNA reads TGTGCCTGGAGCGAAGGGGACAGGGATTTTGGCTACACCTTC. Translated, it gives CAWSEGDRDFGYTF. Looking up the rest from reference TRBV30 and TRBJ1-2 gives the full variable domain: SQTIHQWPATLVQPVGSPLSLECTVEGTSNPNLYWYRQAAGRGLQLLFYSVGIGQISSEVPQNLSASRPQDRQFILSSKKLLLSDSGFYLCAWSEGDRDFGYTFGSGTRLTVV.

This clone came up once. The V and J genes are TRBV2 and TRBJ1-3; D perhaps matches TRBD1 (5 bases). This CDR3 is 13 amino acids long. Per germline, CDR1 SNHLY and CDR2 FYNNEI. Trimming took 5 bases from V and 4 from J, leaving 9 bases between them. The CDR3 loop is CASSSGPGNTIYF. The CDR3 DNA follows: TGTGCCAGCAGTTCAGGGCCAGGAAACACCATATATTTT. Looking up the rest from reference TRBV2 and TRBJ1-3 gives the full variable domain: EPEVTQTPSHQVTQMGQEVILRCVPISNHLYFYWYRQILGQKVEFLVSFYNNEISEKSEIFDDQFSVERPDGSNFTLKIRSTKLEDSAMYFCASSSGPGNTIYFGEGSWLTVV.

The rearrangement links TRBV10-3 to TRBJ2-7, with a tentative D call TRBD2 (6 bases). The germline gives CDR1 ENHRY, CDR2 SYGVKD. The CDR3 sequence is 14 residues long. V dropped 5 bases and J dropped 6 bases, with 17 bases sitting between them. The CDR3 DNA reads TGTGCCATCAGTCCTCTTGGGGGGTTAGCCGAGCAGTACTTC. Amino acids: CAISPLGGLAEQYF.

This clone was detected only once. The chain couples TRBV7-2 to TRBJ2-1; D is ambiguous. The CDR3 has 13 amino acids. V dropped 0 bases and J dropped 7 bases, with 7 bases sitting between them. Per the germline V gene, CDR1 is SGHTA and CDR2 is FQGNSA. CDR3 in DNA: TGTGCCAGCAGCTTAGCGATAGCTAATGAGCAGTTCTTC. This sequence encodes CASSLAIANEQFF.

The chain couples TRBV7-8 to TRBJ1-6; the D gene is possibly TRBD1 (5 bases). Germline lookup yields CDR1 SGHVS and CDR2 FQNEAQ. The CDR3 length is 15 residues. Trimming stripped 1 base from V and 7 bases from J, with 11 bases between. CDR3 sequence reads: CASSLDLGRNSPLHF. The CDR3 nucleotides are TGTGCCAGCAGCTTAGATCTGGGGCGGAATTCACCCCTCCACTTT.

The CDR3 DNA reads TGTGCCAGCAGTTGGTCTAGCGGGAGATCCGAGCAGTACTTC. It yields the protein CASSWSSGRSEQYF. The chain joins TRBV27 to TRBJ2-7, with 10 nucleotides matching TRBD2. This CDR3 is built from 14 residues. V shed 4 bases and J 6 bases; nucleotides not matched to a gene: 6. Germline-derived CDR1 and CDR2 are MNHEY and SMNVEV (reference sequence).

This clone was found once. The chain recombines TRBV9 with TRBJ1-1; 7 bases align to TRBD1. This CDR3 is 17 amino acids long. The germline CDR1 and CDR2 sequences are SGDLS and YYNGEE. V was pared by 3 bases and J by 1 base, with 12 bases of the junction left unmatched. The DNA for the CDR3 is TGTGCCAGCAGCGAGGGGGCACAGGGACGTAGGAACACTGAAGCTTTCTTT. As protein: CASSEGAQGRRNTEAFF.

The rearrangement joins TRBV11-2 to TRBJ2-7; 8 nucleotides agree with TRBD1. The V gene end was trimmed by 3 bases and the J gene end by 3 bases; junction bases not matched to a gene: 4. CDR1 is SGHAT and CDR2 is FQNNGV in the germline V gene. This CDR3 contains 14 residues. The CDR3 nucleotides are TGTGCCAGCAGCTTTCAGGGGGCGCACTACGAGCAGTACTTC. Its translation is CASSFQGAHYEQYF.

CDR3 region: CASRAGVSETQYF. The CDR3 DNA follows: TGTGCCAGCAGAGCAGGGGTGTCGGAGACCCAGTACTTC. The J gene is TRBJ2-5, the V gene TRBV6-6; tentative D call: TRBD1 (6 bases). This CDR3 region has 13 residues. V lost 6 bases, J lost 5 bases, and 13 bases lay in between. CDR1 is MNHNY, CDR2 SVGAGI, per germline (reference sequence).

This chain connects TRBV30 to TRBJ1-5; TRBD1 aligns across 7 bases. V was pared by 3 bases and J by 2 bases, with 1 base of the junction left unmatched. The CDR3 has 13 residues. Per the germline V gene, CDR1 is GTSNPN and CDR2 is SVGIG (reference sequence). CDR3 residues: CAWSDRGNQPQHF. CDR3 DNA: TGTGCCTGGAGCGACAGGGGCAATCAGCCCCAGCATTTT.

CDR3 DNA: TGTGCCAGCAGCGTAACGGGACTAGCGGGAATCAATACGCAGTATTTT. Translated: CASSVTGLAGINTQYF. This chain connects TRBV5-6 to TRBJ2-3; 13 positions match TRBD2. Germline CDR1 and CDR2: SGHDT and YYEEEE. V lost 4 bases, J lost 7 bases, and 9 bases stayed unmatched. CDR3 length equals 16 residues.

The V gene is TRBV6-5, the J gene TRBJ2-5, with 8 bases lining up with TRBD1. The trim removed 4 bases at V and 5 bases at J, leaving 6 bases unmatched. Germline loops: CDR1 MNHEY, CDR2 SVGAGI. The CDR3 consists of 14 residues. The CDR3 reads CASSFQGAWETQYF. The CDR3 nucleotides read TGTGCCAGCAGTTTCCAGGGGGCTTGGGAGACCCAGTACTTC.

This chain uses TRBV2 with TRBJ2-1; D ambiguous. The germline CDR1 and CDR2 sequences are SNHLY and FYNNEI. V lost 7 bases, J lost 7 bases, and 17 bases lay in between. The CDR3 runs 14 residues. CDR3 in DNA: TGTGCCAGCACCCAACGCGCACTCGGGAATGAGCAGTTCTTC. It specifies CASTQRALGNEQFF.

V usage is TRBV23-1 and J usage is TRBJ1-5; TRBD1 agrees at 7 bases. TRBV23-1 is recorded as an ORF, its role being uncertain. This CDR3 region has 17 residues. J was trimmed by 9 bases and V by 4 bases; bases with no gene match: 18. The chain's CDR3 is CASSLPTGDGIRLPQHF. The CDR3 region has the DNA TGCGCCAGCAGTCTTCCTACAGGGGACGGTATAAGATTGCCCCAGCATTTT.